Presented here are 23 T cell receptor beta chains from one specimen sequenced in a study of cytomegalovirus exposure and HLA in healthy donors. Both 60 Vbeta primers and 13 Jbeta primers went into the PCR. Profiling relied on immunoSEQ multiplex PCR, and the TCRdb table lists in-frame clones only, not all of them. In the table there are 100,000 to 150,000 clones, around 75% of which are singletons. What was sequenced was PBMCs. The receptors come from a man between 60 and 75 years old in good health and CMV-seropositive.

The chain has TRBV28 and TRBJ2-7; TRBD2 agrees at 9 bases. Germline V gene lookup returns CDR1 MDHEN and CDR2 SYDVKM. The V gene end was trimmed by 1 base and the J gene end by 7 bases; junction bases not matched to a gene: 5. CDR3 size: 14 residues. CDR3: CASSLYSGGREQYF. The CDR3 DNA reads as TGTGCCAGCAGTTTATACAGCGGGGGGCGAGAGCAGTACTTC.

The CDR3 region has the DNA TGCAGCGTTTTTGAGGGCCGAACTAATGAAAAACTGTTTTTT. Protein sequence: CSVFEGRTNEKLFF. This chain uses TRBV29-1 with TRBJ1-4; D not resolved. CDR1 is SQVTM, CDR2 ANQGSEA, per germline. V gave up 5 bases and J gave up 1 base, with 11 bases separating them. The CDR3 is 14 residues long.

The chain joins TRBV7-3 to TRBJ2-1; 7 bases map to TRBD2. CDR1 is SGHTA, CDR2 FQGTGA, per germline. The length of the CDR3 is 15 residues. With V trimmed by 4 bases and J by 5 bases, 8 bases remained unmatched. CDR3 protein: CASSSLGLADNEQFF. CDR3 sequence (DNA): TGTGCCAGCAGCTCCCTCGGGCTAGCGGACAATGAGCAGTTCTTC.

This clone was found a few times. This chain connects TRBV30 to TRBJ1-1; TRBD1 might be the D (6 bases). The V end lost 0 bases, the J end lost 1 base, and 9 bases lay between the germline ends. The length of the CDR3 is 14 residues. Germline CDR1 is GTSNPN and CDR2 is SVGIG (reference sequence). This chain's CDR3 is CAWSVGQPNTEAFF. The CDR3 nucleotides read TGTGCCTGGAGTGTCGGACAGCCGAACACTGAAGCTTTCTTT.

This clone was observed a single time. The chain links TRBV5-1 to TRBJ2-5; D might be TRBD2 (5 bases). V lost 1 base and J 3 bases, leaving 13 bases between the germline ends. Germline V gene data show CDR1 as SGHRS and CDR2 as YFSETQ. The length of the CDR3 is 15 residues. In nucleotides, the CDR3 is TGCGCCAGCAGCTTGTCGGGGAAGGGCGAAGAGACCCAGTACTTC. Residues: CASSLSGKGEETQYF.

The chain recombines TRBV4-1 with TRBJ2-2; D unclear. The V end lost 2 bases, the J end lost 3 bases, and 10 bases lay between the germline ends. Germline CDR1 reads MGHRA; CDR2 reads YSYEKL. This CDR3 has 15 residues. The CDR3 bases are TGCGCCAGCAGCCAAATTTATGCAGACACCGGGGAGCTGTTTTTT. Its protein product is CASSQIYADTGELFF.

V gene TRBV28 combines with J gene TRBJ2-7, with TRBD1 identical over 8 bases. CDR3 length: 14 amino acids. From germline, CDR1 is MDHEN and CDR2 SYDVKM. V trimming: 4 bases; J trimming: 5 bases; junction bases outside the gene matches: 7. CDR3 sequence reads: CASSSTGVGHEQYF. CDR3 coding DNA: TGTGCCAGCAGTTCGACAGGGGTCGGTCACGAGCAGTACTTC.

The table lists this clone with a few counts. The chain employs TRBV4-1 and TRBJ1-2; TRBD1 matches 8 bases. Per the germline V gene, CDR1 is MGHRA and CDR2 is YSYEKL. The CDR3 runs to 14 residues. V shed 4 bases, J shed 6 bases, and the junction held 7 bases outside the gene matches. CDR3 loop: CASSLNRGSDGYTF. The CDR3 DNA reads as TGCGCCAGCAGCCTGAACAGGGGGTCCGATGGCTACACCTTC.

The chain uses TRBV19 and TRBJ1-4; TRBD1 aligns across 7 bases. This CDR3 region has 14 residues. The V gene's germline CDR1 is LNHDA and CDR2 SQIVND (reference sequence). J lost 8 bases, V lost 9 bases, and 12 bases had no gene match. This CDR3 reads CASTNQGVGEKLFF. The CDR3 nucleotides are TGTGCCAGCACCAATCAGGGGGTTGGCGAAAAACTGTTTTTT.

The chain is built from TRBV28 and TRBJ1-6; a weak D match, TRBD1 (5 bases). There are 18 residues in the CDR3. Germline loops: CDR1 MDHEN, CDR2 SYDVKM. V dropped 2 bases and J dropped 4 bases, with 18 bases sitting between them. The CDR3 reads CASSLGGVGGFYNSPLHF. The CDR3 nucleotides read TGTGCCAGCAGTTTAGGGGGTGTCGGAGGGTTTTATAATTCACCCCTCCACTTT.

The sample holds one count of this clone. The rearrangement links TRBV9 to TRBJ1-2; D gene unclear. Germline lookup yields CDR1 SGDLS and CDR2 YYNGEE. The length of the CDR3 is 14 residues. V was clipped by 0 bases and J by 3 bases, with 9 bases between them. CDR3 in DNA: TGTGCCAGCAGCGTAGCTCCCGGGGACTATGGCTACACCTTC. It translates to CASSVAPGDYGYTF.

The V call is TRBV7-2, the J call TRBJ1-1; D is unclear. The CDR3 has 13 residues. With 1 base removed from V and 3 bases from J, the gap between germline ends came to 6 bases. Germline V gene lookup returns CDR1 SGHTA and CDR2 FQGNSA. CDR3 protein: CASSLEPDTEAFF. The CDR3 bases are TGTGCCAGCAGCTTAGAACCAGACACTGAAGCTTTCTTT.

DNA for the CDR3: TGTGCCAGCAGTCTAGGGACAGGGAGAGGCGGCTACACCTTC. It encodes CASSLGTGRGGYTF. The chain employs TRBV28 and TRBJ1-2; 9 bases match TRBD1. Germline lookup yields CDR1 MDHEN and CDR2 SYDVKM. The CDR3 has 14 amino acids. The V and J ends lost 5 bases and 8 bases, in that order; junction bases with no gene match: 9.

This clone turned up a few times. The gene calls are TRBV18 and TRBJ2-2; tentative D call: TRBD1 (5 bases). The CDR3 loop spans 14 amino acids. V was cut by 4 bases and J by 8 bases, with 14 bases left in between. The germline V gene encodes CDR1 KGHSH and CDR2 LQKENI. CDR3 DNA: TGTGCCAGCTCACGTTCAGGGTTGACTGGGGAGCTGTTTTTT. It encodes CASSRSGLTGELFF.

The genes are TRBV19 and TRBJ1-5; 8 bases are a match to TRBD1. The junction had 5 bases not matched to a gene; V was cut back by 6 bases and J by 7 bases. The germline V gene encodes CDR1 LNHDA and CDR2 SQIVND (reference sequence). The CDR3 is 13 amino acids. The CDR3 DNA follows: TGTGCCAGTAGGATGGACAGGGAACAGCCCCAGCATTTT. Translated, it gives CASRMDREQPQHF.

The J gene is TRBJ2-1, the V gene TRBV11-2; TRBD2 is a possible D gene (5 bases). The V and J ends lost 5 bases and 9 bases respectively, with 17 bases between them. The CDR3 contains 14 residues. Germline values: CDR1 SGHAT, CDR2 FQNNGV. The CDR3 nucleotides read TGTGCCAGCAGCCCGCCTGCGGGTGGGGTTGAGCAGTTCTTC. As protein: CASSPPAGGVEQFF.

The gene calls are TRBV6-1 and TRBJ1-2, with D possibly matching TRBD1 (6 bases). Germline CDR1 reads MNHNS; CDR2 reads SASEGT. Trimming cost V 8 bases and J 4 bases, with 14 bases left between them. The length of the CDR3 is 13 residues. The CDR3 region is CASGRYRAYGYTF. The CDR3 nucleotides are TGTGCCAGCGGTCGATACAGGGCCTATGGCTACACCTTC.

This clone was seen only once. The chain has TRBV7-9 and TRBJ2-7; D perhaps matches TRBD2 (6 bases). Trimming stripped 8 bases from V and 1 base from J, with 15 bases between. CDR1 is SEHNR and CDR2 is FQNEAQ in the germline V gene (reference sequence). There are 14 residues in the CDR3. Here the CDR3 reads CASDGAGTSYEQYF. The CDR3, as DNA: TGTGCCAGCGATGGGGCAGGGACTTCCTACGAGCAGTACTTC.

This CDR3 reads CASRSGAAQFQETQYF. As DNA, the CDR3 is TGCGCCAGCCGATCAGGGGCTGCCCAATTCCAAGAGACCCAGTACTTC. The chain links TRBV5-1 to TRBJ2-5, with a possible D match to TRBD1 (6 bases). The CDR3 runs 16 residues. V was cut by 7 bases and J by 1 base, with 20 bases left in between. Germline values: CDR1 SGHRS, CDR2 YFSETQ.

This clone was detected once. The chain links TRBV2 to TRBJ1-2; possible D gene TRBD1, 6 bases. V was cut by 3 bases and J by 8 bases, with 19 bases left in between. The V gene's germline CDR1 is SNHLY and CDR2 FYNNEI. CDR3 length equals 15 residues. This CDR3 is CASSDRGQYMRGYTF. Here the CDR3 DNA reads TGTGCCAGCAGTGATCGGGGACAATATATGAGGGGCTACACCTTC.

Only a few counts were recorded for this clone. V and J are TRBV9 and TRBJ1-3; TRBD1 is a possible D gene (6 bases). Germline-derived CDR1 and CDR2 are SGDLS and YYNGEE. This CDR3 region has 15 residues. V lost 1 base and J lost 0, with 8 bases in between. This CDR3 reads CASSVTGTSGNTIYF. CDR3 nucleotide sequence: TGTGCCAGCAGCGTAACAGGGACCTCTGGAAACACCATATATTTT.

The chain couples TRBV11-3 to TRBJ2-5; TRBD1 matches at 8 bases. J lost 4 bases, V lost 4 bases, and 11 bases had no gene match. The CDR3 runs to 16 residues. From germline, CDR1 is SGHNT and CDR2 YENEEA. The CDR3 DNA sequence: TGTGCCAGCAGCTCCTCGACAGGGGTCGTGGGAGAGACCCAGTACTTC. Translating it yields CASSSSTGVVGETQYF.

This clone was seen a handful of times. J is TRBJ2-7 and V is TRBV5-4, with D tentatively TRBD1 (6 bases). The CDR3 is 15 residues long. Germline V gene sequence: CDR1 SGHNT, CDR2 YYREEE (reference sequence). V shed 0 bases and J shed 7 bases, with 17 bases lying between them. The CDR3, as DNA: TGTGCCAGCAGCTTGGGCCTTCGGGGCAGGGGTGAGCAGTACTTC. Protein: CASSLGLRGRGEQYF.